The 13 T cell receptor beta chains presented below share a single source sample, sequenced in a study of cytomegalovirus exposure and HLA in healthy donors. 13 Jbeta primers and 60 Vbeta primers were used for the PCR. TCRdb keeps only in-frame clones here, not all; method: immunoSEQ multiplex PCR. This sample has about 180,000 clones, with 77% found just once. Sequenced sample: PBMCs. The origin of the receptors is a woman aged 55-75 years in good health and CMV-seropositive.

Here the CDR3 reads CASSLAPSGQGDEQYF. CDR3 bases: TGCGCCAGCAGCTTGGCCCCATCTGGACAGGGGGACGAGCAGTACTTC. The gene calls are TRBV5-1 and TRBJ2-7, with TRBD1 matching over 10 bases. The CDR3 runs to 16 residues. CDR1 and CDR2 from the germline V gene are SGHRS and YFSETQ. Trimming at V came to 0 bases and at J to 5 bases, leaving 8 bases not matched to a gene.

The CDR3, as DNA: TGTGCCAGCAGCGAGCTACAGGCCACTGAGCAGTTCTTC. It is translated as CASSELQATEQFF. The genes are TRBV5-6 and TRBJ2-1; D may be TRBD1 (5 bases). The CDR3 runs 13 residues. Trimming removed 4 bases at V and 9 bases at J, with 14 bases between. Per germline, CDR1 SGHDT and CDR2 YYEEEE.

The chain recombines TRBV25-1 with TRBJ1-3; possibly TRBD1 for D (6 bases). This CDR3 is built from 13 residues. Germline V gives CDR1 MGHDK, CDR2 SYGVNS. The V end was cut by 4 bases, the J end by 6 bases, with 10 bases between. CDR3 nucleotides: TGTGCCAGCAGTGCGGGGGGCGTAAACACCATATATTTT. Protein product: CASSAGGVNTIYF. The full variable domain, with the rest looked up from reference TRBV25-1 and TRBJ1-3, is EADIYQTPRYLVIGTGKKITLECSQTMGHDKMYWYQQDPGMELHLIHYSYGVNSTEKGDLSSESTVSRIRTEHFPLTLESARPSHTSQYLCASSAGGVNTIYFGEGSWLTVV.

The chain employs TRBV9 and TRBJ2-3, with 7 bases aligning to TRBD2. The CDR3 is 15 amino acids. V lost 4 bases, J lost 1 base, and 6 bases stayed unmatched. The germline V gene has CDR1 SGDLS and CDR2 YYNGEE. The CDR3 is CASSPRGDRTDTQYF. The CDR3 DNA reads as TGTGCCAGCAGCCCACGGGGGGACCGCACAGATACGCAGTATTTT.

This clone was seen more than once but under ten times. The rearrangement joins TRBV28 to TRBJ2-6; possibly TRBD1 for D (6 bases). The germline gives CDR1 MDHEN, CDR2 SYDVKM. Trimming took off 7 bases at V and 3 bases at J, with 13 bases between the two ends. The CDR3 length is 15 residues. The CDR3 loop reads CASNIGGSGANVLTF. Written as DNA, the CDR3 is TGTGCCAGCAACATAGGGGGTAGTGGGGCCAACGTCCTGACTTTC.

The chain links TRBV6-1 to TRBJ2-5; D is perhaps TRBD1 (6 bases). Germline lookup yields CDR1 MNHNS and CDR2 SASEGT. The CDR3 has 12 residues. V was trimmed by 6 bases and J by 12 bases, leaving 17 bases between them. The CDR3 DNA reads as TGTGCCAGCAGATCGACAGGCCGGGCTGAGTACTTC. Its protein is CASRSTGRAEYF.

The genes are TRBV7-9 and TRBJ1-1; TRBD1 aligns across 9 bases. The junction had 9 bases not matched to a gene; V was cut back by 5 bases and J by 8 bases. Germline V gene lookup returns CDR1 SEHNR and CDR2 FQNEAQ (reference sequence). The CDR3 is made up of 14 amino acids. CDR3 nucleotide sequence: TGTGCCAGCAGCCTCAACACGGACAGGGGAGAAGCTTTCTTT. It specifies CASSLNTDRGEAFF.

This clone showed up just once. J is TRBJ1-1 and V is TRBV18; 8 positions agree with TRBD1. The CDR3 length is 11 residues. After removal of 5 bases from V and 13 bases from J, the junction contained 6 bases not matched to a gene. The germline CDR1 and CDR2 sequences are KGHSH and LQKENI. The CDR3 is CASSMGQVVFF. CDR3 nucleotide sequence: TGTGCCAGCTCAATGGGACAGGTGGTTTTCTTT.

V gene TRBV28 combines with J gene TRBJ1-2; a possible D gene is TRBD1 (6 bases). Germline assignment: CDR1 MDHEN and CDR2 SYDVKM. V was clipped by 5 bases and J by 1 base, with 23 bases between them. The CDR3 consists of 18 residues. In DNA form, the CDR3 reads TGTGCCAGCAGTCCCCATCTCAGGACAGCCGGGCGTAACTATGGCTACACCTTC. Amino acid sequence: CASSPHLRTAGRNYGYTF.

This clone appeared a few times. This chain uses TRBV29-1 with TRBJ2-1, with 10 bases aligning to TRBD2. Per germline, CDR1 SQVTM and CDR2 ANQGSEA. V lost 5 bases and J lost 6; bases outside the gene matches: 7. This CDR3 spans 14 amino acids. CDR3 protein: CSVTPRLAGNEQFF. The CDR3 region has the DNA TGCAGCGTTACCCCCCGACTAGCGGGCAATGAGCAGTTCTTC.

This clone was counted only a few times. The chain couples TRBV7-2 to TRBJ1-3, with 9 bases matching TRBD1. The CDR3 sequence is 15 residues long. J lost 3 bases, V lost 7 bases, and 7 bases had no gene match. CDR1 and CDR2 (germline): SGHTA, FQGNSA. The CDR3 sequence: CASNPTGGYGNTIYF. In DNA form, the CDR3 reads TGTGCCAGCAACCCGACAGGGGGTTATGGAAACACCATATATTTT. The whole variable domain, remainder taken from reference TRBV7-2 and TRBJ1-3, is GAGVSQSPSNKVTEKGKDVELRCDPISGHTALYWYRQSLGQGLEFLIYFQGNSAPDKSGLPSDRFSAERTGGSVSTLTIQRTQQEDSAVYLCASNPTGGYGNTIYFGEGSWLTVV.

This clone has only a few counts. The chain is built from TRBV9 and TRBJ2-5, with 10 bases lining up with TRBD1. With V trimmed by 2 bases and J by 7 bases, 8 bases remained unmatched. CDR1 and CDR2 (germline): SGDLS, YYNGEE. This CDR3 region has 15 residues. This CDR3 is CASSVDRGRFGTQYF. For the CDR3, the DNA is TGTGCCAGCAGCGTCGACAGGGGGCGCTTCGGGACCCAGTACTTC. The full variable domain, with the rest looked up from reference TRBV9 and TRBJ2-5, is DSGVTQTPKHLITATGQRVTLRCSPRSGDLSVYWYQQSLDQGLQFLIQYYNGEERAKGNILERFSAQQFPDLHSELNLSSLELGDSALYFCASSVDRGRFGTQYFGPGTRLLVL.

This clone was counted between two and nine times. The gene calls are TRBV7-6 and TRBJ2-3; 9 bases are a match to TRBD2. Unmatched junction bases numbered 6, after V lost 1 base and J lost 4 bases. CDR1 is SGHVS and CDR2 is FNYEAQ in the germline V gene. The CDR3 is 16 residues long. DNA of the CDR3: TGTGCCAGCAGCTTAGTTCCAGCGGGGGGCTCAGATACGCAGTATTTT. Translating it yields CASSLVPAGGSDTQYF.